The entry below gives a single TCR beta chain sequence along with its context. Its antigen is unidentified. This sample stems from a study of Ad26.COV2.S vaccination and SARS-CoV-2 variants. The CDR3 sequence is 14 residues long. Germline V gene data show CDR1 as KGHSH and CDR2 as LQKENI. V dropped 1 base and J dropped 8 bases, with 14 bases sitting between them. The data were produced by immunoSEQ multiplex PCR, yet TCRdb's version contains in-frame clones alone and is incomplete. The sample includes around 140,000 clones, 86% of them seen just once. Broader study findings: Assessments of TCR breadth and depth may have underestimated the total T cell responses. Greater spike-specific TCR breadth was seen in vaccine recipients than in placebo recipients. Those who received vaccine or placebo ended up with similar non-spike TCR breadth.

The rearrangement uses TRBV18 and TRBJ1-2; D unresolved. The specimen comprised peripheral blood, sampled after recovery from COVID-19. The receptor was derived from a human donor who had recovered from COVID-19. The CDR3 nucleotides read TGTGCCAGCTCACCACAAAACAGTCCTGGGGGCTACACCTTC. This translates into CASSPQNSPGGYTF.